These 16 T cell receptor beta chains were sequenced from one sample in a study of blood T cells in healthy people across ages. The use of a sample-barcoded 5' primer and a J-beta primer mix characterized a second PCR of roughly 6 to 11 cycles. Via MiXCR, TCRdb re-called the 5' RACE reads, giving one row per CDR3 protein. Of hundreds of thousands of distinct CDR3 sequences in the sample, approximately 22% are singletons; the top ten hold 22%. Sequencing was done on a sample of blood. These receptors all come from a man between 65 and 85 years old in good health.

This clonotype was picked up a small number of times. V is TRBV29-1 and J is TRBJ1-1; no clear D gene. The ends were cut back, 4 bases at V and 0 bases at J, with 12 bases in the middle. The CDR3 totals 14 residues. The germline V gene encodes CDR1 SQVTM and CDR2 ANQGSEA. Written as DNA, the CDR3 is TGCAGCGTTGGCCTGACGAACATGAACACTGAAGCTTTCTTT. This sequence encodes CSVGLTNMNTEAFF.

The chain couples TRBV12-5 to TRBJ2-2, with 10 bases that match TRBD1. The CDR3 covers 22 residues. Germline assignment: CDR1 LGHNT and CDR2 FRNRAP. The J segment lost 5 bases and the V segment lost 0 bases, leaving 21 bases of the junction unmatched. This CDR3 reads CASGLVRDLGTGEGMLTGELFF. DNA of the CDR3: TGTGCTAGTGGTTTGGTACGGGACTTGGGGACAGGGGAAGGCATGCTAACCGGGGAGCTGTTTTTT.

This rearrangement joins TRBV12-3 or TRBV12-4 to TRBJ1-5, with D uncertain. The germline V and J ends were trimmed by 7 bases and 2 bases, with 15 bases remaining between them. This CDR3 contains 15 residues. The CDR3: CASTQSWGGNQPQHF. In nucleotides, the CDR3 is TGTGCCAGCACCCAATCTTGGGGTGGCAATCAGCCCCAGCATTTT.

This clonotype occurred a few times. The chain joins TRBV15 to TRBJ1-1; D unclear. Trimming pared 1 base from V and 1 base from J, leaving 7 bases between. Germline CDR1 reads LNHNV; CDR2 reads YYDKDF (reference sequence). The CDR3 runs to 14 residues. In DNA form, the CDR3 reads TGTGCCACCAGCAGAGGAGGGCCGAACACTGAAGCTTTCTTT. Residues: CATSRGGPNTEAFF.

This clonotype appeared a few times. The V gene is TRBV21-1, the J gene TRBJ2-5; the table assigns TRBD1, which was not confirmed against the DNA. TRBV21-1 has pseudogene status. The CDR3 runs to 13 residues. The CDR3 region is CASRQGEQETQYF. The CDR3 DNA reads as TGTGCCAGCAGACAGGGGGAACAAGAGACCCAGTACTTC.

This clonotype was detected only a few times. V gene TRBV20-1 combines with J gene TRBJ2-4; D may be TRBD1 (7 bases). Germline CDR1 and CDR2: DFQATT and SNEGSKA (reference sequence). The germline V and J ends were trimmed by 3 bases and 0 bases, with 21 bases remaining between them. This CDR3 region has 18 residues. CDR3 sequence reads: CSARGEGASGVAKNIQYF. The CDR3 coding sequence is TGCAGTGCTAGGGGAGAGGGGGCATCGGGGGTAGCCAAAAACATTCAGTACTTC.

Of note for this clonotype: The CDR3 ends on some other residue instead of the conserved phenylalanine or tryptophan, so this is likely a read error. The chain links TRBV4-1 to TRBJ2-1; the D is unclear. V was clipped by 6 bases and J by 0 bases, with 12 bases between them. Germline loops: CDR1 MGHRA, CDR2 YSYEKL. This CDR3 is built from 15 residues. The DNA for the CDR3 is TGCGCCAGCAGGCCATGGCAGGACTCCTACAATGAGCAGTTCCTC. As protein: CASRPWQDSYNEQFL.

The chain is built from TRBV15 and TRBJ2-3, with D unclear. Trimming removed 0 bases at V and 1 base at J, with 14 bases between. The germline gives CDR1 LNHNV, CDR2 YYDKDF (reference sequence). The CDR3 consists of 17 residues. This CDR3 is CATSRDLLFLGTDTQYF. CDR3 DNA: TGTGCCACCAGCAGAGATCTTCTCTTCCTTGGCACAGATACGCAGTATTTT. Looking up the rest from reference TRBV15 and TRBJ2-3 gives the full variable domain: DAMVIQNPRYQVTQFGKPVTLSCSQTLNHNVMYWYQQKSSQAPKLLFHYYDKDFNNEADTPDNFQSRRPNTSFCFLDIRSPGLGDTAMYLCATSRDLLFLGTDTQYFGPGTRLTVL.

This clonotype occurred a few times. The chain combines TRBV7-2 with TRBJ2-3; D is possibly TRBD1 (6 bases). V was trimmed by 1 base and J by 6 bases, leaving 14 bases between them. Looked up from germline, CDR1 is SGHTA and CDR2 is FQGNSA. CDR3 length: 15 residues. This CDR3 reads CASSLEGVDWDTQYF. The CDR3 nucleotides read TGTGCCAGCAGCTTAGAGGGGGTGGATTGGGATACGCAGTATTTT.

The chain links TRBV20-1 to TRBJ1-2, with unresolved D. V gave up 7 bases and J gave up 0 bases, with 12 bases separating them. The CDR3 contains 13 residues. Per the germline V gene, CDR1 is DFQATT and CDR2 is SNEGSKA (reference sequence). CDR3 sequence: CSGFKVSNYGYTF. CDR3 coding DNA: TGCAGTGGCTTTAAGGTTTCTAACTATGGCTACACCTTC.

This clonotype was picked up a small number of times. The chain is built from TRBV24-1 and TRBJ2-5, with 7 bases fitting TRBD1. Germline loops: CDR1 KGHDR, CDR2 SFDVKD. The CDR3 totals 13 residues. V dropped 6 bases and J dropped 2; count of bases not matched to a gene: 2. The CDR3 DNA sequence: TGTGCCACCAGTAGGACAGGTCAAGAGACCCAGTACTTC. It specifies CATSRTGQETQYF.

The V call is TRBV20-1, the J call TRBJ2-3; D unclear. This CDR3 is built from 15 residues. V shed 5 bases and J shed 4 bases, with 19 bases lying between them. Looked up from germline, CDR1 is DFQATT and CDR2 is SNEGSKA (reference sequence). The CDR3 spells CSAQSAGNSADTQYF. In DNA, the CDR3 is TGCAGTGCTCAGAGCGCCGGAAATTCGGCAGATACGCAGTATTTT.

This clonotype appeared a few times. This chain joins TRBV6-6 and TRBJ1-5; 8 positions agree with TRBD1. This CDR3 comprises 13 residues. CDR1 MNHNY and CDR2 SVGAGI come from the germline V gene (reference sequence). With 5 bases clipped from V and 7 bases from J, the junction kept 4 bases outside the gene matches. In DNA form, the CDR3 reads TGTGCCAGCAGTCAGGGGGCACAGCAGCCCCAGCATTTT. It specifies CASSQGAQQPQHF.

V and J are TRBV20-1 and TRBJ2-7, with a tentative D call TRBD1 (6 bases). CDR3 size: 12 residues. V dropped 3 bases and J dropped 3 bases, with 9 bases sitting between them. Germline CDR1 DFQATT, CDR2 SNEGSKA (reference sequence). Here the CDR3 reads CSASGGSYEQYF. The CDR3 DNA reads TGCAGTGCTAGTGGGGGCAGCTACGAGCAGTACTTC.

The CDR3 spells CASSPPGFGGYTF. CDR3 sequence (DNA): TGTGCCAGCAGTCCGCCGGGTTTCGGGGGCTACACCTTC. This chain links TRBV28 with TRBJ1-2; no firm D call. CDR3 length: 13 residues. Germline lookup yields CDR1 MDHEN and CDR2 SYDVKM. Trimming took off 5 bases at V and 8 bases at J, with 15 bases between the two ends.

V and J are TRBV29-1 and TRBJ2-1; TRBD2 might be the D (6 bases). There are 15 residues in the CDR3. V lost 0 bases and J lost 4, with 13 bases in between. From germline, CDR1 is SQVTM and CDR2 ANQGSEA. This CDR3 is CSVEDRREWYNEQFF. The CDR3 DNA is TGCAGCGTTGAAGATCGCCGGGAGTGGTACAATGAGCAGTTCTTC.